The T cell receptor (beta chain) described here comes from a study of blood T cell repertoires in COVID-19 (dated by TCRdb to the early 2020s). With regard to the full study: Samples covering the acute and convalescent phases of COVID-19 were provided by collaborators in the United States, Italy and Spain. The prospective study material was composed of cDNA or gDNA derived from T cells, B-cell-depleted T cells, or PBMCs. The dataset comprised deeply sampled blood TCRbeta repertoires from subjects exposed to, actively infected with, or recovered from COVID-19. A freely available public database, intended as a resource for researchers studying the immune response to SARS-CoV-2, is where the repertoires were released. The samples were drawn from the first 160 participants of the ongoing ImmuneRACE study and from some 1,300 subjects provided by 6 global collaborators. Sample metadata almost always included a de-identified subject ID, COVID-19 status, age in years and sex. Where available, HLA class I and class II types were obtained from metadata supplied by the sample provider rather than from assay-based typing.

General study outcomes and caveats: The quantity of clinical and demographic metadata differed by source and by participant and was supplied without curation.

The collaborating institutions used their own protocols to collect whole blood in K2EDTA tubes. For TCRbeta analysis, collaborator samples were shipped as frozen whole blood, as isolated PBMCs, or as DNA extracted from either sample type. Including cysteine and phenylalanine, the CDR3 has 13 amino acids. The only DNA kept is the CDR3, 39 bases in frame from the first base. The V end loses 6 bases and the J end loses 4 bases, and a stretch of 10 bases separates them. According to the germline V gene, CDR1 reads SGHAT and CDR2 reads FQNNGV. The immunoSEQ Assay, a bias-controlled multiplex PCR, was used to amplify TCRbeta CDR3 regions from genomic DNA. Per the original workflow: Within the assay, amplification of reference gene primers was used to estimate how many nucleated cells each sample contained. Sequence reads were collapsed and filtered to measure the absolute abundance of every unique TCRbeta CDR3 rearrangement. Productive Simpson clonality was computed per sample as the square root of Simpson's diversity index over productive rearrangements. What TCRdb holds here is the immuneACCESS table cut down to in-frame rearrangements. Part of the clones is not present; checked against another copy, under half of the missing clones reflect an unresolved V gene, and the others are unexplained. That table furnishes V, J and clone size, whereas the DNA furnished D and trimming. Across this sample there are 95,000 to 110,000 clones, with around 90% seen only once. The top ten hold 17% of the sample.

Concerning this clone: The antigen this receptor binds is unknown. Base qualities are not provided; no much larger clone lies one nucleotide away.

What was sequenced was peripheral blood. The receptor was isolated from a woman over 75 in a cohort sampled during active COVID-19. In this chain, TRBV11-2 is recombined with TRBJ1-3; a tentative D call is TRBD1 (6 bases match). The nucleotide sequence is given as TGTGCCAGCAGGGGGACAAACGGAAACACCATATATTTT. Translated, it gives CASRGTNGNTIYF.